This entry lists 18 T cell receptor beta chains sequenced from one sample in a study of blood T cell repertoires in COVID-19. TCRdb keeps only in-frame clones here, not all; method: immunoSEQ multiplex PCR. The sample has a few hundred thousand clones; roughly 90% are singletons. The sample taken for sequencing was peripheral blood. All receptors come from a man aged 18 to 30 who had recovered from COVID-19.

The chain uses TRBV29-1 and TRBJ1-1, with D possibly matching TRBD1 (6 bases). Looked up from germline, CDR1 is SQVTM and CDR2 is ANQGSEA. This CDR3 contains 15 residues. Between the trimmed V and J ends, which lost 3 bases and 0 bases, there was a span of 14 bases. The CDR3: CSVERGGLMNTEAFF. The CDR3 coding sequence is TGCAGCGTTGAGAGGGGGGGACTTATGAACACTGAAGCTTTCTTT.

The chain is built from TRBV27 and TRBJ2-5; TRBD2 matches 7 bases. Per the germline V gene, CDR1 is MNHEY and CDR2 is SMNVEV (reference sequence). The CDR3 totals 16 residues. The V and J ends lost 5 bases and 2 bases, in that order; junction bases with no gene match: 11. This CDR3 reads CASSPILAGPQETQYF. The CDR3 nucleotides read TGTGCCAGCAGTCCCATCTTAGCGGGCCCACAAGAGACCCAGTACTTC.

CDR3 DNA sequence: TGTGCCAGTACCCCAGACGGGTACAATGAGCAGTTCTTC. Amino acids: CASTPDGYNEQFF. This rearrangement joins TRBV19 to TRBJ2-1, with no clear D. V was trimmed by 7 bases and J by 4 bases, leaving 11 bases between them. CDR3 length equals 13 residues. Germline lookup yields CDR1 LNHDA and CDR2 SQIVND (reference sequence). The full variable domain, in which reference TRBV19 and TRBJ2-1 provide the parts outside the CDR3, is DGGITQSPKYLFRKEGQNVTLSCEQNLNHDAMYWYRQDPGQGLRLIYYSQIVNDFQKGDIAEGYSVSREKKESFPLTVTSAQKNPTAFYLCASTPDGYNEQFFGPGTRLTVL.

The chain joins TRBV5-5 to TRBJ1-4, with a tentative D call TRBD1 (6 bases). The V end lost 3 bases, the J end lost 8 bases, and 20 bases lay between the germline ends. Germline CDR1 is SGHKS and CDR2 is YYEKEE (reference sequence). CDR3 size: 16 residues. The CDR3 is CASSWESPGQGEKLFF. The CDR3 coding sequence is TGTGCCAGCAGCTGGGAGAGTCCCGGGCAGGGGGAAAAACTGTTTTTT.

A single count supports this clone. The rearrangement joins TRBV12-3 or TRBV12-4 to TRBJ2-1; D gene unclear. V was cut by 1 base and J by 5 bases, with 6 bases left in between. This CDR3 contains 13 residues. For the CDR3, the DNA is TGTGCCAGCAGTTTAGACACCCACAATGAGCAGTTCTTC. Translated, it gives CASSLDTHNEQFF.

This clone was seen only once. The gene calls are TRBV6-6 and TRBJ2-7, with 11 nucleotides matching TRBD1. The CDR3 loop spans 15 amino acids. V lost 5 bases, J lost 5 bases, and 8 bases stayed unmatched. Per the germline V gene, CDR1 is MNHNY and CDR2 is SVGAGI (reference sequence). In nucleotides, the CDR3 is TGTGCCAGCAGTGCGGACAGGGGGCGAAGGGACGAGCAGTACTTC. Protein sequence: CASSADRGRRDEQYF.

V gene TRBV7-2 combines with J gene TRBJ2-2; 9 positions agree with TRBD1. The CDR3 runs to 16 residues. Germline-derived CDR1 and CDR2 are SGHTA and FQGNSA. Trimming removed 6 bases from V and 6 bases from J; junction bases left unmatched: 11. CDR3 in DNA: TGTGCCAGCAGTCACCGGGACAGGGTTCTGGCCGGGGAGCTGTTTTTT. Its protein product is CASSHRDRVLAGELFF.

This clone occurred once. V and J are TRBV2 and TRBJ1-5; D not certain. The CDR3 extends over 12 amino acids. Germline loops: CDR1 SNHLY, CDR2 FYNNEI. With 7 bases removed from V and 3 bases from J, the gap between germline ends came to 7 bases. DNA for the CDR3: TGTGCCAGCAAAGGAGCCAATCAGCCCCAGCATTTT. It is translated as CASKGANQPQHF. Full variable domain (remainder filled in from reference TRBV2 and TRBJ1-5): EPEVTQTPSHQVTQMGQEVILRCVPISNHLYFYWYRQILGQKVEFLVSFYNNEISEKSEIFDDQFSVERPDGSNFTLKIRSTKLEDSAMYFCASKGANQPQHFGDGTRLSIL.

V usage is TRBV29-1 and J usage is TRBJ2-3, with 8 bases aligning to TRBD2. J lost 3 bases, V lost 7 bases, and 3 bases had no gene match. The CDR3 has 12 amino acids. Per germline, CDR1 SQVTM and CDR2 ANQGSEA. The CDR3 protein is CSAGLGTDTQYF. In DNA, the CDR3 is TGCAGCGCGGGACTAGGGACAGATACGCAGTATTTT.

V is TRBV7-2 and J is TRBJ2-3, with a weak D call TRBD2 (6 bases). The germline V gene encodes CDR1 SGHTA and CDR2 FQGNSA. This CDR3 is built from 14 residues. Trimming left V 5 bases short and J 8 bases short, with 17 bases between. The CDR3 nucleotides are TGTGCCAGCAGCCGTAGTTTTAGCGGAAGTACGCAGTATTTT. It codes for CASSRSFSGSTQYF.

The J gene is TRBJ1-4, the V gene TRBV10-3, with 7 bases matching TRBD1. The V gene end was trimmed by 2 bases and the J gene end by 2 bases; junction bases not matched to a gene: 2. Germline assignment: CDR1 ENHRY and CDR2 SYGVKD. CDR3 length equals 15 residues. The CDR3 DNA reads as TGTGCCATCAGTGAGACGGGACAGACTAATGAAAAACTGTTTTTT. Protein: CAISETGQTNEKLFF.

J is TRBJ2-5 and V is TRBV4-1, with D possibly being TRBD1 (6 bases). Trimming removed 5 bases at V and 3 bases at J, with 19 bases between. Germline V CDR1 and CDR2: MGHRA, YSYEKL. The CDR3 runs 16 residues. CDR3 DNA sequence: TGCGCCAGCAGCAGAAGGCGGCGGACAGAAGAAGAGACCCAGTACTTC. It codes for CASSRRRRTEEETQYF.

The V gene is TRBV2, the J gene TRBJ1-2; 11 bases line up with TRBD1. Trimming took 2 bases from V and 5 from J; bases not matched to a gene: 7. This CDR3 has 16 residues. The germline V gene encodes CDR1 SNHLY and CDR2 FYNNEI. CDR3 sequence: CASSEQGQGDGYGYTF. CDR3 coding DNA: TGTGCCAGCAGTGAACAGGGACAGGGGGATGGTTATGGCTACACCTTC.

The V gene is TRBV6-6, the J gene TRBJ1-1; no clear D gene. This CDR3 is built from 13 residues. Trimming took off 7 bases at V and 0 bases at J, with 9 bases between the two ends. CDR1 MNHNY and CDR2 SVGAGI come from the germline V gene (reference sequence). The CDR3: CASMVGMNTEAFF. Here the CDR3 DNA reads TGTGCCAGCATGGTCGGGATGAACACTGAAGCTTTCTTT.

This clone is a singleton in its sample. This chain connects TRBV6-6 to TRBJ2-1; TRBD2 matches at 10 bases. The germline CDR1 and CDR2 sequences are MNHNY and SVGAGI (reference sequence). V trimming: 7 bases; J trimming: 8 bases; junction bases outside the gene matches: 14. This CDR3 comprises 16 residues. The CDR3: CASIQFWGLAGDEQFF. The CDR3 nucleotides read TGTGCCAGCATCCAATTCTGGGGGCTAGCGGGAGATGAGCAGTTCTTC.

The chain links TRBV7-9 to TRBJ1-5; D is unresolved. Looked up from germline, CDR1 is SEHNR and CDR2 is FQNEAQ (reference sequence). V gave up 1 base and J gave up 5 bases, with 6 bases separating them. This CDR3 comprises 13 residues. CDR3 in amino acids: CASSLETDQPQHF. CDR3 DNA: TGTGCCAGCAGCTTAGAAACAGATCAGCCCCAGCATTTT.

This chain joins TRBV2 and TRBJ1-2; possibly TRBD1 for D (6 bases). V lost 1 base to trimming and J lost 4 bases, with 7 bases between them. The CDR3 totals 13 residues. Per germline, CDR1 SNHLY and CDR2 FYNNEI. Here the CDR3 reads CASSEGTAYGYTF. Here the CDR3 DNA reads TGTGCCAGCAGTGAAGGGACAGCCTATGGCTACACCTTC.

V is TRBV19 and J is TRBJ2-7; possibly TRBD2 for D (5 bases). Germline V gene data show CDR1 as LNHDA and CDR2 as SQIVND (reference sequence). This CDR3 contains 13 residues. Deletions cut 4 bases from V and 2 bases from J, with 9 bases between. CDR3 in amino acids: CASSKDGTYEQYF. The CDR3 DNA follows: TGTGCCAGTAGTAAGGACGGGACCTACGAGCAGTACTTC.